These 9 T cell receptor beta chains came from one sample sequenced in a study of beta chain features in type 1 diabetes. Since all of the isolated RNA was reverse transcribed, expressed TCRB transcripts were what got sequenced. Libraries were prepared by immunoSEQ multiplex PCR; TCRdb keeps only in-frame clonotypes and omits some of them. The data contain some 160,000 clones, approximately 10% of them singletons. The study, taken as a whole, reports: There was a moderate but significant shortening of TCRB CDR3s in all four CD4+ subsets of Type 1 diabetes patients.

Antigens for these TCRs are unknown. Sequencing was performed on central memory CD4+ T cells from blood. The receptor source for this set is a woman aged 30 to 39 with type 1 diabetes.

Concerning this clone itself: Other DNA sequences in the sample encode the same CDR3. The chain links TRBV15 to TRBJ2-1; D may be TRBD2 (5 bases). The length of the CDR3 is 15 residues. From germline, CDR1 is LNHNV and CDR2 YYDKDF (reference sequence). Trimming stripped 6 bases from V and 0 bases from J, with 12 bases between. CDR3 amino acids: CATSRTGFSYNEQFF. The CDR3 bases are TGTGCCACCAGTCGTACGGGGTTCTCCTACAATGAGCAGTTCTTC. Drawing the rest from reference TRBV15 and TRBJ2-1, the complete variable domain is DAMVIQNPRYQVTQFGKPVTLSCSQTLNHNVMYWYQQKSSQAPKLLFHYYDKDFNNEADTPDNFQSRRPNTSFCFLDIRSPGLGDTAMYLCATSRTGFSYNEQFFGPGTRLTVL.

The CDR3, as DNA: TGTGCCAGCGACAGGGACGGAAACACCATATATTTT. Translating it yields CASDRDGNTIYF. The chain links TRBV2 to TRBJ1-3; 7 bases match TRBD1. CDR3 length: 12 residues. V trimming: 8 bases; J trimming: 4 bases; junction bases outside the gene matches: 2. Germline CDR1 is SNHLY and CDR2 is FYNNEI.

The chain combines TRBV4-1 with TRBJ2-7, with 7 bases identical to TRBD1. This CDR3 is built from 15 residues. Germline loops: CDR1 MGHRA, CDR2 YSYEKL. Germline trimming cut 7 bases from V and 3 bases from J; bases unmatched to any gene: 12. The CDR3 is CASTPRAQGSYEQYF. The CDR3 DNA reads as TGCGCCAGCACTCCTCGGGCACAGGGGAGCTACGAGCAGTACTTC.

This clone occurred a few times. V gene TRBV5-1 combines with J gene TRBJ2-3, with D possibly TRBD1 on 5 matching bases. V gave up 2 bases and J gave up 5 bases, with 9 bases separating them. CDR3 length: 13 amino acids. Germline CDR1 SGHRS, CDR2 YFSETQ. DNA of the CDR3: TGCGCCAGCAGCTTCCAGGGCCAAGATACGCAGTATTTT. Translated, it gives CASSFQGQDTQYF.

This clone turned up a few times. The V and J genes are TRBV28 and TRBJ1-2; D is unclear. In germline, CDR1 is MDHEN, CDR2 SYDVKM. The CDR3 contains 12 residues. V lost 4 bases and J 3 bases, leaving 6 bases between the germline ends. CDR3 DNA sequence: TGTGCCAGCAGTTCCCGGTACTATGGCTACACCTTC. Amino acid sequence: CASSSRYYGYTF.

Points on this clone: Other DNA sequences in this specimen translate into the identical CDR3. V gene TRBV5-1 combines with J gene TRBJ2-5, with TRBD2 matching 8 bases. Germline V gene sequence: CDR1 SGHRS, CDR2 YFSETQ. The trim removed 2 bases at V and 1 base at J, leaving 1 base unmatched. CDR3 length: 14 residues. The CDR3, as DNA: TGCGCCAGCAGCTTAGCGGGAGCCCAAGAGACCCAGTACTTC. Translated, it gives CASSLAGAQETQYF.

Only a few counts were recorded for this clone. The rearrangement links TRBV14 to TRBJ1-2; maybe TRBD1 (6 bases). The CDR3 is made up of 16 amino acids. Trimming took off 3 bases at V and 4 bases at J, with 18 bases between the two ends. Germline loops: CDR1 SGHDN, CDR2 FVKESK. CDR3 nucleotides: TGTGCCAGCAGCCAGAGATCCAGGGGCCCGATCTATGGCTACACCTTC. This sequence encodes CASSQRSRGPIYGYTF.

This clone was seen only a few times. The chain uses TRBV28 and TRBJ1-3; TRBD1 might be the D (5 bases). The CDR3 is made up of 16 amino acids. Looked up from germline, CDR1 is MDHEN and CDR2 is SYDVKM. The V end was cut by 3 bases, the J end by 9 bases, with 21 bases between. The chain's CDR3 is CASSFGRTSSLGTIYF. CDR3 nucleotides: TGTGCCAGCAGTTTCGGCAGGACATCCTCGCTGGGCACCATATATTTT.

The sample holds a few counts of this clone. This sequence joins TRBV28 and TRBJ2-7, with D possibly matching TRBD1 (6 bases). The CDR3 length is 14 residues. Per the germline V gene, CDR1 is MDHEN and CDR2 is SYDVKM. V shed 3 bases and J shed 4 bases, with 13 bases lying between them. As DNA, the CDR3 is TGTGCCAGCAGTTTCGCGGCAGGGGAATACGAGCAGTACTTC. As protein: CASSFAAGEYEQYF. The whole variable domain, remainder taken from reference TRBV28 and TRBJ2-7, is DVKVTQSSRYLVKRTGEKVFLECVQDMDHENMFWYRQDPGLGLRLIYFSYDVKMKEKGDIPEGYSVSREKKERFSLILESASTNQTSMYLCASSFAAGEYEQYFGPGTRLTVT.